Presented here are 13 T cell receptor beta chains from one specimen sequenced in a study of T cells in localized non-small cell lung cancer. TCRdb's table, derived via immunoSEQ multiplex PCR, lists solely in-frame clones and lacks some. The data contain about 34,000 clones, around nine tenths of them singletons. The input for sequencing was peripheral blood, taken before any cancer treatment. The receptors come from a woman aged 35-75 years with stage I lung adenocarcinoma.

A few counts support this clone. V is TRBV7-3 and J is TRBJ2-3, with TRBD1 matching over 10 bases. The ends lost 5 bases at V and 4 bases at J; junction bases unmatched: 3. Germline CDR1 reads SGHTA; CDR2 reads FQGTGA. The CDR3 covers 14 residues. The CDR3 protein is CASSVGQGADTQYF. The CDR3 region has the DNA TGTGCCAGCAGCGTAGGACAGGGGGCAGATACGCAGTATTTT.

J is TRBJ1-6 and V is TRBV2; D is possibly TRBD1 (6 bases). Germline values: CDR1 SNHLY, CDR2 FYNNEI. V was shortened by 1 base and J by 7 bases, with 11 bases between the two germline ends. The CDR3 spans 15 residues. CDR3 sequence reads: CASSEGQGTNSPLHF. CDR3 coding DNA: TGTGCCAGCAGTGAAGGGCAGGGGACGAATTCACCCCTCCACTTT.

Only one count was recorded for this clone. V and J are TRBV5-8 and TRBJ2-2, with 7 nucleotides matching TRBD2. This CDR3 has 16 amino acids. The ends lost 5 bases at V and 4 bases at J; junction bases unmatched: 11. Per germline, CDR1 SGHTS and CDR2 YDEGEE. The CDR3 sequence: CASSSRGRMGTGELFF. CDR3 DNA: TGTGCCAGCAGTTCCCGCGGGAGAATGGGCACCGGGGAGCTGTTTTTT.

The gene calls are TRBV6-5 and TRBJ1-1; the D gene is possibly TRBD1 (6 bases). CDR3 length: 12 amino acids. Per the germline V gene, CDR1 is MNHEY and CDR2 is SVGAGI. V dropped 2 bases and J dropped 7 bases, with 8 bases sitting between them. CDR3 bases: TGTGCCAGCAGTTACACACAGGGTGAAGCTTTCTTT. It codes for CASSYTQGEAFF.

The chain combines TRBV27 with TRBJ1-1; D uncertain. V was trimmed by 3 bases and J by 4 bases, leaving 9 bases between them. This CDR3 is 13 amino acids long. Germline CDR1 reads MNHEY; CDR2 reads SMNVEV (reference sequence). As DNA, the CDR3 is TGTGCCAGCAGTTTGGGATTAGGCACTGAAGCTTTCTTT. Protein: CASSLGLGTEAFF.

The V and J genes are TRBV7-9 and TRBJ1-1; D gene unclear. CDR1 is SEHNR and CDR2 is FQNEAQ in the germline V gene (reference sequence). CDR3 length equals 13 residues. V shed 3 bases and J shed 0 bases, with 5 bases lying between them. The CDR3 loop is CASSLIVNTEAFF. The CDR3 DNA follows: TGTGCCAGCAGCTTGATTGTGAACACTGAAGCTTTCTTT.

CDR3 DNA sequence: TGTGCCAGCATTATATCAGGGGCACCGGGGGATACGCAGTATTTT. Residues: CASIISGAPGDTQYF. The chain employs TRBV7-6 and TRBJ2-3; D may be TRBD1 (6 bases). The CDR3 has 15 amino acids. Germline lookup yields CDR1 SGHVS and CDR2 FNYEAQ. Trimming removed 7 bases at V and 6 bases at J, with 20 bases between.

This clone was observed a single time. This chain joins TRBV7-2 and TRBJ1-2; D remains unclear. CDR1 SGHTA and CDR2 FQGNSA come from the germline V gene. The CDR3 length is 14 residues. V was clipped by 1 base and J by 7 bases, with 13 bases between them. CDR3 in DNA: TGTGCCAGCAGCTTAGAACAGCCAATTGGTGGCTACACCTTC. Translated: CASSLEQPIGGYTF.

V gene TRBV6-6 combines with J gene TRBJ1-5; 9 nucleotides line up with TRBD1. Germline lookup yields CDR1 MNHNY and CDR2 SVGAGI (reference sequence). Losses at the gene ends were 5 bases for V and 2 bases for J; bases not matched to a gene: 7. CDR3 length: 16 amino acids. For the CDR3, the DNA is TGTGCCAGCAGTCAAACAGGGGGCTCTCGCAATCAGCCCCAGCATTTT. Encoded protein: CASSQTGGSRNQPQHF.

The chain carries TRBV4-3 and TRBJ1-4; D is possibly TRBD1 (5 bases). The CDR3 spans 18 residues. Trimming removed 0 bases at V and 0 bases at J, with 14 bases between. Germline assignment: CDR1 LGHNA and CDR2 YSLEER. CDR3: CASSQDHLQASTNEKLFF. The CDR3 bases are TGCGCCAGCAGCCAAGATCATCTACAGGCCTCAACTAATGAAAAACTGTTTTTT.

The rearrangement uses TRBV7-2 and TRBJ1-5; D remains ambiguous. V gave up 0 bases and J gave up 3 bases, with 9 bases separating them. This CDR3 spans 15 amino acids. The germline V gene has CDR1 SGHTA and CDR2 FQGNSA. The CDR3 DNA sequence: TGTGCCAGCAGCTTAGCGTCACAGAACAATCAGCCCCAGCATTTT. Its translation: CASSLASQNNQPQHF.

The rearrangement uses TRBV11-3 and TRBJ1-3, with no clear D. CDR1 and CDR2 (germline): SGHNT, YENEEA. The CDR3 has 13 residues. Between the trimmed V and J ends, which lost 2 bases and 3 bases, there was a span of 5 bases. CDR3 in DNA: TGTGCCAGCAGCTTAACTAGTGGAAACACCATATATTTT. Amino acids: CASSLTSGNTIYF.

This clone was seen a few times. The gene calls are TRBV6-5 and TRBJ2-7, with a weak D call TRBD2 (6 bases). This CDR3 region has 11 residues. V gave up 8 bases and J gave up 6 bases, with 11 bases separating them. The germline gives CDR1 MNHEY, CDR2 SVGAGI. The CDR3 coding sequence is TGTGCCAGCGCGGGGAACTTCGAGCAGTACTTC. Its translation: CASAGNFEQYF.